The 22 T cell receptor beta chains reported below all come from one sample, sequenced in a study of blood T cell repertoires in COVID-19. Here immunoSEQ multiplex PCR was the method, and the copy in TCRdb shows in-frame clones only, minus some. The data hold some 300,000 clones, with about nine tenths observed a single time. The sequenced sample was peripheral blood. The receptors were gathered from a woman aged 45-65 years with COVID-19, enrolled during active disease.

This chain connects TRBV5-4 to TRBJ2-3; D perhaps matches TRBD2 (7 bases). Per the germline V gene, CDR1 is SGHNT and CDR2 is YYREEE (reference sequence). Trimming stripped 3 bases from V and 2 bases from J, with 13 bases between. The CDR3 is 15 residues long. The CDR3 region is CASSSGGIYTDTQYF. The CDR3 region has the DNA TGTGCCAGCAGCTCGGGGGGCATCTACACAGATACGCAGTATTTT.

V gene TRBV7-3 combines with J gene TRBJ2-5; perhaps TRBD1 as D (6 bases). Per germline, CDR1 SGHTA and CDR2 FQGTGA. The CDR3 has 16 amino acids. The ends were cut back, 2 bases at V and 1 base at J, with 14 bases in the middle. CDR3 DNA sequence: TGTGCCAGCAGCTTAGGTGATACAGGGCGCCAAGAGACCCAGTACTTC. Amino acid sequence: CASSLGDTGRQETQYF.

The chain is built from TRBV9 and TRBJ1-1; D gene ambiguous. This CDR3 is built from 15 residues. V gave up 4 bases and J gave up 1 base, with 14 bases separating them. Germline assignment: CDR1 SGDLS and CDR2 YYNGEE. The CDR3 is CASSTGFVKNTEAFF. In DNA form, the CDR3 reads TGTGCCAGCAGCACCGGGTTTGTAAAGAACACTGAAGCTTTCTTT.

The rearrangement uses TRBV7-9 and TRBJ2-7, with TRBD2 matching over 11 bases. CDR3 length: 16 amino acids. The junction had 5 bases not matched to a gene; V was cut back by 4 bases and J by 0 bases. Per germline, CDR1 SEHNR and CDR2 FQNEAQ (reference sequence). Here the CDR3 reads CASSSGLAETSYEQYF. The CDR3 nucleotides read TGTGCCAGCAGCTCGGGACTAGCGGAGACCTCCTACGAGCAGTACTTC.

The CDR3 loop reads CASSPGQIYGYTF. The CDR3 DNA sequence: TGTGCCAGTAGCCCGGGACAGATATATGGCTACACCTTC. This sequence joins TRBV19 and TRBJ1-2; 7 bases agree with TRBD1. Looked up from germline, CDR1 is LNHDA and CDR2 is SQIVND (reference sequence). V was clipped by 6 bases and J by 5 bases; unmatched bases: 6. The CDR3 totals 13 residues.

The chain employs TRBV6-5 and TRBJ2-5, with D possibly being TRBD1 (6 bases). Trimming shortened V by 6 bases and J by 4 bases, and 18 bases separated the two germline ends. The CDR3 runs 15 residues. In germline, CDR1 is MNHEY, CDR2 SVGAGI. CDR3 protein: CASSDNRARPETQYF. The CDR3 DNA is TGTGCCAGCAGCGATAACAGGGCCAGGCCAGAGACCCAGTACTTC.

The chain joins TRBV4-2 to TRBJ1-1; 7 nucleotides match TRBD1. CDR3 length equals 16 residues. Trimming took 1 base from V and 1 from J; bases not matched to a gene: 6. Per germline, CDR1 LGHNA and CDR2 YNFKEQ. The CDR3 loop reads CASSQGQGGENTEAFF. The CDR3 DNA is TGTGCCAGCAGCCAAGGACAGGGCGGTGAGAACACTGAAGCTTTCTTT.

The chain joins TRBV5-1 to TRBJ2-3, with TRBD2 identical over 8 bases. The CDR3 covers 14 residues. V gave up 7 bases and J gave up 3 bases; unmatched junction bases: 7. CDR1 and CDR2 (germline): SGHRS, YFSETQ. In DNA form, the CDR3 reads TGCGCCAGCGAGCGGGGGAGCGGGACAGATACGCAGTATTTT. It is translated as CASERGSGTDTQYF. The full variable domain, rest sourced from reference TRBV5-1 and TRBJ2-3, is KAGVTQTPRYLIKTRGQQVTLSCSPISGHRSVSWYQQTPGQGLQFLFEYFSETQRNKGNFPGRFSGRQFSNSRSEMNVSTLELGDSALYLCASERGSGTDTQYFGPGTRLTVL.

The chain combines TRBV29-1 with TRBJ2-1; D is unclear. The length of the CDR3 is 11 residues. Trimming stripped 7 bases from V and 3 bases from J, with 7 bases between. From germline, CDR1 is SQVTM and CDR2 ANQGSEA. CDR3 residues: CSASSYNEQFF. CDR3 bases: TGCAGCGCGTCGAGCTACAATGAGCAGTTCTTC.

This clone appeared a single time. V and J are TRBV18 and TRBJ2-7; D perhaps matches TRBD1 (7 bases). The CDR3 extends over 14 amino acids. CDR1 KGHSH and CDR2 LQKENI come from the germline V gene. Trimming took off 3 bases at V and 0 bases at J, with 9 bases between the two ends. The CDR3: CASSPRGASYEQYF. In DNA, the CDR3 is TGTGCCAGCTCACCCAGGGGGGCCTCCTACGAGCAGTACTTC.

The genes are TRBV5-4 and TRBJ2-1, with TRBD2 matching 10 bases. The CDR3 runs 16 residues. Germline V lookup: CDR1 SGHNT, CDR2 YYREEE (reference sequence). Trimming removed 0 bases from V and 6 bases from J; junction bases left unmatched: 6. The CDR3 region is CASSLVRLAGVNEQFF. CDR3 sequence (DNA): TGTGCCAGCAGCTTGGTGCGGCTAGCGGGAGTCAATGAGCAGTTCTTC.

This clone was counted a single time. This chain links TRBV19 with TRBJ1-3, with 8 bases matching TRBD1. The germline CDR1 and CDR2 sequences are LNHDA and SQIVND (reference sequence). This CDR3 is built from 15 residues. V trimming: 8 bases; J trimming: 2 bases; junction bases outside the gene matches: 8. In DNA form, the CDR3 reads TGTGCCAGTGTTACAGGGGGGGTAGCTGGAAACACCATATATTTT. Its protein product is CASVTGGVAGNTIYF.

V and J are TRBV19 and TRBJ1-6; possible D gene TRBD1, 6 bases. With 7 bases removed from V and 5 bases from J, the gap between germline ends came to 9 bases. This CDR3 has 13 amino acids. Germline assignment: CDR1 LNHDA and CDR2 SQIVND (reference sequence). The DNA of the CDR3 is TGTGCCAGTACAAACAGGGATAATTCACCCCTCCACTTT. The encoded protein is CASTNRDNSPLHF.

CDR3 DNA sequence: TGTGCCAGCCGAGGGAGTTCTGGGGCCAACGTCCTGACTTTC. Translated, it gives CASRGSSGANVLTF. The chain is built from TRBV6-5 and TRBJ2-6, with a weak D call TRBD2 (5 bases). Germline loops: CDR1 MNHEY, CDR2 SVGAGI. The CDR3 is 14 residues long. V dropped 8 bases and J dropped 1 base, with 9 bases sitting between them.

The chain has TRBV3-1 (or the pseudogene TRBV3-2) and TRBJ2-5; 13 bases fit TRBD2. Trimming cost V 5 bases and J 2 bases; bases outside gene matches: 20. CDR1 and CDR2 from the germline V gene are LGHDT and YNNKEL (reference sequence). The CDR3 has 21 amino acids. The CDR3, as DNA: TGTGCCAGCAGCTCACGGACTAGCGGGAGCTTCGTAAAACCGGCACAAGAGACCCAGTACTTC. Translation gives CASSSRTSGSFVKPAQETQYF.

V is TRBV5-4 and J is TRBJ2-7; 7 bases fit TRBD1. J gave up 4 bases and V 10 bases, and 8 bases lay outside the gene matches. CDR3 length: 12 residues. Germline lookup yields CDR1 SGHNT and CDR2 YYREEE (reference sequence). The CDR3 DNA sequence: TGTGCCGTGCGAAGGGGGCAGTACGAGCAGTACTTC. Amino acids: CAVRRGQYEQYF.

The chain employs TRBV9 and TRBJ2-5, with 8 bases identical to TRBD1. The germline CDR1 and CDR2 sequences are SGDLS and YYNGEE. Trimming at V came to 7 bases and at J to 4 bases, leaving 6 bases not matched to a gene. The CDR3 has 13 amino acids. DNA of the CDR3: TGTGCCAGCGGAAGGACAGGGTTAGAGACCCAGTACTTC. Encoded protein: CASGRTGLETQYF.

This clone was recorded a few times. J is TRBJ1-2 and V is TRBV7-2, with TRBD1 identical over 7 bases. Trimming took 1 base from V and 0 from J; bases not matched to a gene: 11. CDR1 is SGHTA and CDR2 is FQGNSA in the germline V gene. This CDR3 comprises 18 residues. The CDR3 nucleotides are TGTGCCAGCAGCTTAGACGGCAATTGGGACAGTACTAACTATGGCTACACCTTC. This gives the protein CASSLDGNWDSTNYGYTF.

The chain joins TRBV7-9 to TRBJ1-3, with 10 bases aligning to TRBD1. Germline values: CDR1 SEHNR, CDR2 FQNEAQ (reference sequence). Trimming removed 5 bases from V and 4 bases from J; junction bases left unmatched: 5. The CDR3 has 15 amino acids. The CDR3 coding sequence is TGTGCCAGCAGCCAACCGGGACAGGGGGGAAACACCATATATTTT. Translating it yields CASSQPGQGGNTIYF. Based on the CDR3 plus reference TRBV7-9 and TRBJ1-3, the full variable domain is DTGVSQNPRHKITKRGQNVTFRCDPISEHNRLYWYRQTLGQGPEFLTYFQNEAQLEKSRLLSDRFSAERPKGSFSTLEIQRTEQGDSAMYLCASSQPGQGGNTIYFGEGSWLTVV.

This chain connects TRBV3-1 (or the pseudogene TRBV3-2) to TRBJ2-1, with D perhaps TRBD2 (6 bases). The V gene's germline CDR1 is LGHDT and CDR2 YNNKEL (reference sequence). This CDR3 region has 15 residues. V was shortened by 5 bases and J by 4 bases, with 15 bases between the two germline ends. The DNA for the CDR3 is TGTGCCAGCAGCGATGTCGGGAGAGGTTACAATGAGCAGTTCTTC. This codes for CASSDVGRGYNEQFF.

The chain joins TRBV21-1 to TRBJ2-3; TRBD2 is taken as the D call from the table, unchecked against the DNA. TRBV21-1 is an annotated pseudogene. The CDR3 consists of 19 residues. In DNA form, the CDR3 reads TGTGCCAGCAGCAAAAAACTAGCGGGTATTTTCTTTAACACAGATACGCAGTATTTT. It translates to CASSKKLAGIFFNTDTQYF.

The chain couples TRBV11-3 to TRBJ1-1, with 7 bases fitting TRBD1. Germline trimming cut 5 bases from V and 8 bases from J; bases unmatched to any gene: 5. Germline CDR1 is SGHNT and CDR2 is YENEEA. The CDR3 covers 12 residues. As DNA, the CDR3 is TGTGCCAGCAGCCCCGGGACAGCCGAAGCTTTCTTT. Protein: CASSPGTAEAFF.